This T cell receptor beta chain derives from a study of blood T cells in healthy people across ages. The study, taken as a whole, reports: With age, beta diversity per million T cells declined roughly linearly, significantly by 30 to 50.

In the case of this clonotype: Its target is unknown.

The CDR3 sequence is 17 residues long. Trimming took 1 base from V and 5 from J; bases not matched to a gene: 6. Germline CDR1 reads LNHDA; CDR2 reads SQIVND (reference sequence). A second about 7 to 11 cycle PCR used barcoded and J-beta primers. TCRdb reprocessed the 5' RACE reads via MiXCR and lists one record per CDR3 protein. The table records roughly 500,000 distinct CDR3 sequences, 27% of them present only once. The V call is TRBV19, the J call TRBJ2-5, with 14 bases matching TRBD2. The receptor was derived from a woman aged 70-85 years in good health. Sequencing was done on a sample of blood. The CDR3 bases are TGTGCCAGTAGTATAGCTCGACTAGCGGGGGGGCAGGAGACCCAGTACTTC. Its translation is CASSIARLAGGQETQYF.